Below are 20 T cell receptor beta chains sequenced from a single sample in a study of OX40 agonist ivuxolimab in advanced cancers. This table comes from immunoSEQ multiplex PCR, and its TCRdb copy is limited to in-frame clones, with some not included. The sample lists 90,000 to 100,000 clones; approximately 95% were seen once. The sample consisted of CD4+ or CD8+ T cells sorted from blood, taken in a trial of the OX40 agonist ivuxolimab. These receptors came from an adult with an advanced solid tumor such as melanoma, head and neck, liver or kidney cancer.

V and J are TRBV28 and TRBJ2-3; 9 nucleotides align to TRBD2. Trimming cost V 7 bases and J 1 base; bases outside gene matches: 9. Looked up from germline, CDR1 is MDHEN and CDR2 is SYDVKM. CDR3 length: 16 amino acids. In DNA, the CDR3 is TGTGCCAGCATTCCCCTGCGACTAGCGGGCACAGATACGCAGTATTTT. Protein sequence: CASIPLRLAGTDTQYF.

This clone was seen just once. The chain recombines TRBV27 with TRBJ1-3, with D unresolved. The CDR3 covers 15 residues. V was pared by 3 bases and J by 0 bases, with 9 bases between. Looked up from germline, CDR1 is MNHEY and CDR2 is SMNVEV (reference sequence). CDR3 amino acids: CASSLGIFSGNTIYF. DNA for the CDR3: TGTGCCAGCAGTTTGGGGATTTTCTCTGGAAACACCATATATTTT.

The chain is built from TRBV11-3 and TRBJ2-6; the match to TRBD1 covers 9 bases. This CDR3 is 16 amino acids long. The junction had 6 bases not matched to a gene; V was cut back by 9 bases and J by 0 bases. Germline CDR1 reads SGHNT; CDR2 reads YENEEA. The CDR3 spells CARPGTGSSGANVLTF. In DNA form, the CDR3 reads TGTGCCAGGCCCGGGACAGGGAGCTCTGGGGCCAACGTCCTGACTTTC.

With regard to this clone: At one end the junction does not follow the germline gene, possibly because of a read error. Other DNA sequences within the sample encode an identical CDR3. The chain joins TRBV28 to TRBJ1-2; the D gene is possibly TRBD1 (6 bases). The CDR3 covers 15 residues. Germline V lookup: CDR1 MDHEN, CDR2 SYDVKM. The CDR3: CASRVGTSRYYGYTF. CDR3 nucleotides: TGTGCCAGCAGGGTTGGGACATCCAGATACTATGGCTACACCTTT.

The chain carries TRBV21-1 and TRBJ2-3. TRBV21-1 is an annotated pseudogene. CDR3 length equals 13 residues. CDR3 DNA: TGTGCCAGCAGCGAAGAAGGTAGAGATACGCAGTATTTT. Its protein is CASSEEGRDTQYF.

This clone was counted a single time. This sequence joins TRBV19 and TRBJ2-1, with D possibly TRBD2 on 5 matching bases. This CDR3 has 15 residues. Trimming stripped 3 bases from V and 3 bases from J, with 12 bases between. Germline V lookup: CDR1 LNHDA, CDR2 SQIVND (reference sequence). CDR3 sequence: CASSMPSGFYNEQFF. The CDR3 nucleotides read TGTGCCAGTAGTATGCCCAGCGGTTTCTACAATGAGCAGTTCTTC.

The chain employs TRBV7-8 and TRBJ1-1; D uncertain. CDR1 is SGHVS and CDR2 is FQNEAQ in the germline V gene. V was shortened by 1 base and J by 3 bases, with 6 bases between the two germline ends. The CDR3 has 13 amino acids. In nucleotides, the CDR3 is TGTGCCAGCAGCTTAGGCGATTACACTGAAGCTTTCTTT. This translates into CASSLGDYTEAFF.

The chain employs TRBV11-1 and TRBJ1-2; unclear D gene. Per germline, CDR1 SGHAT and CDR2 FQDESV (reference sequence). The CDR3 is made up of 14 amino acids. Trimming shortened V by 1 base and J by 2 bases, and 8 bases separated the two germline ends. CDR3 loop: CASSLVAGNYGYTF. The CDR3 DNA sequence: TGTGCCAGCAGCTTAGTTGCAGGAAACTATGGCTACACCTTC.

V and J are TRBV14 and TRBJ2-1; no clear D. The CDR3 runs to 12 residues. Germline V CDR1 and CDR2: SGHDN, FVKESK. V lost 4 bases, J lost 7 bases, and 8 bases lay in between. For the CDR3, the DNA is TGTGCCAGCAGCCCCCGTCCAAATGAGCAGTTCTTC. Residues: CASSPRPNEQFF.

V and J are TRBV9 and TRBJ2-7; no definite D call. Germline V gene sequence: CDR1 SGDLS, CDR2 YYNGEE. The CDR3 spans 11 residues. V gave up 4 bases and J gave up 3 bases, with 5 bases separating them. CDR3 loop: CASSPYYEQYF. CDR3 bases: TGTGCCAGCAGCCCTTACTACGAGCAGTACTTC. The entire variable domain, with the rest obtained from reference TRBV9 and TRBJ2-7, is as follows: DSGVTQTPKHLITATGQRVTLRCSPRSGDLSVYWYQQSLDQGLQFLIQYYNGEERAKGNILERFSAQQFPDLHSELNLSSLELGDSALYFCASSPYYEQYFGPGTRLTVT.

The CDR3 sequence is CASSIVLWGETQYF. The CDR3 DNA reads TGTGCCAGTAGTATCGTCCTTTGGGGAGAGACCCAGTACTTC. V is TRBV19 and J is TRBJ2-5; D uncertain. Trimming pared 3 bases from V and 4 bases from J, leaving 12 bases between. The CDR3 extends over 14 amino acids. Germline V CDR1 and CDR2: LNHDA, SQIVND (reference sequence).

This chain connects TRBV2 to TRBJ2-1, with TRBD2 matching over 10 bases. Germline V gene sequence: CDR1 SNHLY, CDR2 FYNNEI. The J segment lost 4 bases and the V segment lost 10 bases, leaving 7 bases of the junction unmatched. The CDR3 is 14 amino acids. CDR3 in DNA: TGTGCCATCCCCGCTAGCGGGGGTTACAATGAGCAGTTCTTC. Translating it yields CAIPASGGYNEQFF.

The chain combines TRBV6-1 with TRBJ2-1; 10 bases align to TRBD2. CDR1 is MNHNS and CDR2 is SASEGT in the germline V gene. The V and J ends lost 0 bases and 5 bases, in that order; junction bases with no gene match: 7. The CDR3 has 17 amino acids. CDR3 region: CASSEAVGLANDNEQFF. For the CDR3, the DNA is TGTGCCAGCAGTGAAGCGGTGGGACTAGCGAATGACAATGAGCAGTTCTTC.

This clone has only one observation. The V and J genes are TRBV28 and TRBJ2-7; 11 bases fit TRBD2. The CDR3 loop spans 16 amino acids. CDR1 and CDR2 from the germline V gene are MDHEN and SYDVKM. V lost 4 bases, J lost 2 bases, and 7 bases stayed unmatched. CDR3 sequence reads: CASSSRLAGQTYEQYF. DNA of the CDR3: TGTGCCAGCAGTTCGCGACTAGCGGGACAAACCTACGAGCAGTACTTC.

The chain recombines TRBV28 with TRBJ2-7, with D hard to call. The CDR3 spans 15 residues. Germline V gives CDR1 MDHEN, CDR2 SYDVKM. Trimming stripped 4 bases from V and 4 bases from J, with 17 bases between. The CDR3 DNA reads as TGTGCCAGCAGTTCACTCAGGAGCGCCCATTACGAGCAGTACTTC. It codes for CASSSLRSAHYEQYF.

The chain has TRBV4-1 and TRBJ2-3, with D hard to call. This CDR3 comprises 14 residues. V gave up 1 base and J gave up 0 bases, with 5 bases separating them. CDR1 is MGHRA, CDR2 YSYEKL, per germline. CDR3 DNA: TGCGCCAGCAGCCAAGCAGCGAGCACAGATACGCAGTATTTT. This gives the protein CASSQAASTDTQYF.

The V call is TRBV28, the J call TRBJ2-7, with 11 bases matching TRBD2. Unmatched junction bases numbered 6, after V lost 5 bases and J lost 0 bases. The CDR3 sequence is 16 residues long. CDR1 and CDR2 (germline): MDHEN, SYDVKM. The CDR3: CASSPPLAGGSYEQYF. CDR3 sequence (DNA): TGTGCCAGCAGTCCACCGCTAGCGGGAGGCTCCTACGAGCAGTACTTC.

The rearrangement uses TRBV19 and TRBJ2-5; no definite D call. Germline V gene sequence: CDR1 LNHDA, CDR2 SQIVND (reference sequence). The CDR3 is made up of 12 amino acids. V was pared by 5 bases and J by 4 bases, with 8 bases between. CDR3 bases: TGTGCCAGTAGTCTGGATCGAGAGACCCAGTACTTC. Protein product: CASSLDRETQYF.

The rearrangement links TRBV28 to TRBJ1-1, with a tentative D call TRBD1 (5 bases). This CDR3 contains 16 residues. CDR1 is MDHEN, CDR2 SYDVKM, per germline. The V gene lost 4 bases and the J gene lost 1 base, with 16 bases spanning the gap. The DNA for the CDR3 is TGTGCCAGCAGTTCAACCCACTTCGACAGGAACACTGAAGCTTTCTTT. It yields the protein CASSSTHFDRNTEAFF.

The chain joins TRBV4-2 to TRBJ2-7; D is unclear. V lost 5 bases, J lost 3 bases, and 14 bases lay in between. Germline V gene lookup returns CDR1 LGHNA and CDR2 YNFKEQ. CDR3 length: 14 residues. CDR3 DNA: TGTGCCAGCAGCTTGGTCCCCGACAACTACGAGCAGTACTTC. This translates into CASSLVPDNYEQYF.